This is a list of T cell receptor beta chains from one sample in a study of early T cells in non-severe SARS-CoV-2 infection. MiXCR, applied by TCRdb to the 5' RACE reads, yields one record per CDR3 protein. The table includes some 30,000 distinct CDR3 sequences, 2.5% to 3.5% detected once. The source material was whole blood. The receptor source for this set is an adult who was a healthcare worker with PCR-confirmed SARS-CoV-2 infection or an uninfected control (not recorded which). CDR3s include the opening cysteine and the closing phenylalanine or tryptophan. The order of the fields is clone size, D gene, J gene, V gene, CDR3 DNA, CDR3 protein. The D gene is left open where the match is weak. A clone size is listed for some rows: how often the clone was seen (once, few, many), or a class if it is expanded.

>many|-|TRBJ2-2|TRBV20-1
TGCAGTGCAACCCCGGGACTCCTTAACACCGGGGAGCTGTTTTTT
CSATPGLLNTGELFF
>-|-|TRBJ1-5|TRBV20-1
TGCAGTGCGCGACGCCAGGGGCGGAGTACCAATCAGCCCCAGCATTTT
CSARRQGRSTNQPQHF
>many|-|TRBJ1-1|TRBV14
TGTGCCAGCAGCCAAGAGAGGGCAGGAGAAGCTTTCTTT
CASSQERAGEAFF
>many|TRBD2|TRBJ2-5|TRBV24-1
TGTGCCACCAGTGATCATACTAGCGGGGGGAAAGAGACCCAGTACTTC
CATSDHTSGGKETQYF
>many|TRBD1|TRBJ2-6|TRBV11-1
TGTGCCAGCAGCTTAGGGCCGACAGGGGAGTCTGGGGCCAACGTCCTGACTTTC
CASSLGPTGESGANVLTF
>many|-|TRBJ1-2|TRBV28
TGTGCCAGCAGTTCCCCTGCAGGGAAGAACTATGGCTACACCTTC
CASSSPAGKNYGYTF
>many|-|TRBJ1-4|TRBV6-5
TGTGCCAGCAGTTACTCCGGTGAAAAACTGTTTTTT
CASSYSGEKLFF
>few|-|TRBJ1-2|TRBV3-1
TGTGCCAGCAGCCAAGAAGGAACGGAATCCAATGGCTACACCTTC
CASSQEGTESNGYTF
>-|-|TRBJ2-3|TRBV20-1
TGCAGTGCCAGCGCCGACACCCACACAGATACGCAGTATTTT
CSASADTHTDTQYF
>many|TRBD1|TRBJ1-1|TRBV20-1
TGCAGTGCTAGAGCTAGGACAGGGGGGAACACTGAAGCTTTCTTT
CSARARTGGNTEAFF
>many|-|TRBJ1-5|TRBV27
TGTGCCAGCAGTTTACGGGGTGTTTTTGACAATCAGCCCCAGCATTTT
CASSLRGVFDNQPQHF
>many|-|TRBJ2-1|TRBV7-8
TGTGCCAGCAGCTTAAGCTCACAGGGTTTCGGTGAGCAGTTCTTC
CASSLSSQGFGEQFF
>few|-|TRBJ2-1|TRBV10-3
TGTGCCATCAGTGACGTCAGAGACAGTAAAGACAATGAGCAGTTCTTC
CAISDVRDSKDNEQFF
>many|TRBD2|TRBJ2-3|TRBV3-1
TGTGCCAGCAGCCTTAAGCGGGGGGTAAGCACAGATACGCAGTATTTT
CASSLKRGVSTDTQYF
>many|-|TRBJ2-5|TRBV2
TGTGCCAGCAGTGACCAAGGACAGCCCACGGAGACCCAGTACTTC
CASSDQGQPTETQYF
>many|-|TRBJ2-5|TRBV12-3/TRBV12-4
TGTGCCAGCAGTTTAATGGCAGGAGGTGGGGAGACCCAGTACTTC
CASSLMAGGGETQYF